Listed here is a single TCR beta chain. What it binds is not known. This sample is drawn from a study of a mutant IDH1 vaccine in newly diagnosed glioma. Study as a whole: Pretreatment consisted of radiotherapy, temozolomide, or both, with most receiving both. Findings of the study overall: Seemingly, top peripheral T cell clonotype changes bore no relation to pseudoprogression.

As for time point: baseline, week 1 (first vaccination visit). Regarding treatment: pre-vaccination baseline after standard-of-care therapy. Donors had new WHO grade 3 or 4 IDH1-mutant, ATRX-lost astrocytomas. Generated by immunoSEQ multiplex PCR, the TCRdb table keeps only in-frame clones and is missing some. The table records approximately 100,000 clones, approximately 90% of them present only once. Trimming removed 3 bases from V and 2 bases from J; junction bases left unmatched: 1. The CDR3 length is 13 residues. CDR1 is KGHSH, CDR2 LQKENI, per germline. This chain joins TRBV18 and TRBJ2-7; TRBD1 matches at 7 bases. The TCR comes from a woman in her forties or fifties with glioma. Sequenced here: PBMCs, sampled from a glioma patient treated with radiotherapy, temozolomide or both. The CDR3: CASSPGQPYEQYF. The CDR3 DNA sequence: TGTGCCAGCTCACCGGGACAGCCCTACGAGCAGTACTTC.